This T cell receptor (beta chain) was retrieved from a study of sequential checkpoint blockade in melanoma. CDR1 and CDR2 from the germline V gene are LNHDA and SQIVND (reference sequence). The CDR3 totals 12 residues. V was pared by 6 bases and J by 6 bases, with 1 base of the junction left unmatched. TCRdb's table, derived via immunoSEQ multiplex PCR, lists solely in-frame clones and lacks some. The sample holds about 9,900 clones, about 60% seen once. Treatment meaning: randomized to nivolumab then ipilimumab (arm A) or the reverse (arm B). DNA-damaging chemotherapy had not been given to any patient beforehand.

The specimen was CD8+ T cells sorted from blood (inferred from file names), collected from a patient given nivolumab and ipilimumab in sequence. The sequence was collected from a human donor with melanoma. The chain uses TRBV19 and TRBJ2-1; 8 nucleotides align to TRBD1. The DNA for the CDR3 is TGTGCCAGTAGGCAGGGGGCCAATGAGCAGTTCTTC. Its protein is CASRQGANEQFF. Drawing the rest from reference TRBV19 and TRBJ2-1, the complete variable domain is DGGITQSPKYLFRKEGQNVTLSCEQNLNHDAMYWYRQDPGQGLRLIYYSQIVNDFQKGDIAEGYSVSREKKESFPLTVTSAQKNPTAFYLCASRQGANEQFFGPGTRLTVL.